Below are 8 T cell receptor beta chains sequenced from a single sample in a study of shared clonotypes between healthy human individuals. Here immunoSEQ multiplex PCR was the method, and the copy in TCRdb shows in-frame clones only, minus some. The sample lists 650,000 to 800,000 clones, about two thirds occurring once. Sequencing was done on a sample of memory CD4+ T cells sorted from blood. The sample's subset: CD45RA-negative fraction. All receptors derive from a woman aged 25-40 years in good health.

Concerning this clone: A much larger clone differs from this one at a single base, so this may be a read error. The same CDR3 can be traced to other DNA sequences in this sample. The gene calls are TRBV5-1 and TRBJ2-1; D gene uncertain. Per the germline V gene, CDR1 is SGHRS and CDR2 is YFSETQ. The CDR3 has 15 amino acids. Trimming cost V 2 bases and J 0 bases, with 9 bases left between them. CDR3 sequence reads: CASSLDLSSYNEQFF. In DNA, the CDR3 is TGCGCCAGCAGCTTAGACTTGAGCTCCTACAATGAGCAGTTCTTC.

V usage is TRBV7-9 and J usage is TRBJ2-1, with 12 bases matching TRBD2. The CDR3 spans 15 residues. The V gene end was trimmed by 5 bases and the J gene end by 7 bases; junction bases not matched to a gene: 6. Germline loops: CDR1 SEHNR, CDR2 FQNEAQ (reference sequence). CDR3 sequence (DNA): TGTGCCAGCAGCCCAAAGCTAGCGGGAGGGAATGAGCAGTTCTTC. Protein sequence: CASSPKLAGGNEQFF.

The chain recombines TRBV5-1 with TRBJ2-2; 7 bases fit TRBD2. J gave up 2 bases and V 4 bases, and 5 bases lay outside the gene matches. This CDR3 has 15 residues. Germline V gene lookup returns CDR1 SGHRS and CDR2 YFSETQ. The DNA for the CDR3 is TGCGCCAGCAGCCGGGACTACCCAAACACCGGGGAGCTGTTTTTT. This translates into CASSRDYPNTGELFF.

The rearrangement joins TRBV28 to TRBJ2-7, with 7 positions matching TRBD1. The germline gives CDR1 MDHEN, CDR2 SYDVKM. The V gene end was trimmed by 2 bases and the J gene end by 2 bases; junction bases not matched to a gene: 9. This CDR3 spans 16 amino acids. The CDR3 DNA follows: TGTGCCAGCAGTTTACCCAAAGGACAGGTTACCTACGAGCAGTACTTC. As protein: CASSLPKGQVTYEQYF.

The J gene is TRBJ2-3, the V gene TRBV11-2; 8 bases are a match to TRBD2. Germline V gives CDR1 SGHAT, CDR2 FQNNGV. The V and J ends lost 7 bases and 8 bases, in that order; junction bases with no gene match: 17. This CDR3 comprises 16 residues. The CDR3 DNA follows: TGTGCCAGCACTAGTGGAGTAGCGGGAATCGTAGGTACGCAGTATTTT. Translated, it gives CASTSGVAGIVGTQYF.

Points on this clone: This sample includes further DNA sequences coding for the same CDR3. The rearrangement uses TRBV30 and TRBJ1-5; D is undetermined. The CDR3 contains 13 residues. Trimming took 0 bases from V and 3 from J, leaving 6 bases between them. Germline CDR1 reads GTSNPN; CDR2 reads SVGIG (reference sequence). The CDR3 DNA reads as TGTGCCTGGAGTGTACGGAACAATCAGCCCCAGCATTTT. Translated: CAWSVRNNQPQHF.

This clone was counted many times. The rearrangement links TRBV28 to TRBJ2-2; 10 nucleotides match TRBD2. The length of the CDR3 is 15 residues. Germline CDR1 is MDHEN and CDR2 is SYDVKM. With V trimmed by 8 bases and J by 7 bases, 10 bases remained unmatched. CDR3 bases: TGTGCCAGCGCCACTAGCGGGAAGAGGTTCGGGGAGCTGTTTTTT. Its translation is CASATSGKRFGELFF.

This clone turned up a few times. This chain links TRBV14 with TRBJ2-1, with a possible D match to TRBD1 (5 bases). The V end was cut by 1 base, the J end by 8 bases, with 15 bases between. Germline lookup yields CDR1 SGHDN and CDR2 FVKESK. The CDR3 extends over 15 amino acids. The CDR3 spells CASSQVQWEGDEQFF. CDR3 DNA: TGTGCCAGCAGCCAAGTCCAGTGGGAAGGGGATGAGCAGTTCTTC.